This note documents a single TCR beta chain sequence. Its antigen is undetermined. This sample is drawn from a study of T-cell memory formation after mild COVID-19. For the study at large: TCR clusters were mostly donor specific.

Study-wide points: Researchers report contracting CD4+ clones mostly in CM and EM, with CD8+ clones in EMRA. Prior to infection, memory already included some responding clones, suggesting cross-reactive memory joined.

TCRdb re-derived calls from the 5' RACE reads in MiXCR, one entry per CDR3 protein. The table shows roughly 120,000 distinct CDR3 sequences, with around a sixth occurring only once. Deletions cut 0 bases from V and 2 bases from J, with 8 bases between. In germline, CDR1 is SGHKS, CDR2 YYEKEE (reference sequence). CDR3 length: 14 amino acids. The sample comprised PBMCs or a T cell subset sorted from them (not recorded which). This TCR was recovered from an adult woman who had mild COVID-19 (a few samples of this study predate the infection). Cell type and time point are not known. The genes are TRBV5-5 and TRBJ1-1; D unresolved. The CDR3 here is CASSLEGFNTEAFF. The CDR3 nucleotides are TGTGCCAGCAGCTTGGAGGGATTTAACACTGAAGCTTTCTTT.